This record covers a single TCR beta chain. How the authors handled the data: Estimates of nucleated cell counts were drawn from the amplification of reference gene primers. The repertoire was sequenced with immunoSEQ multiplex PCR; TCRdb's copy has only in-frame clones and lacks some. V and J calls and clone size are given by that table; D and trimming were obtained from the DNA. This table holds about 250,000 clones, approximately 84% found once. The sample belongs to a study of blood T cell repertoires in COVID-19. Study summary: Sites in the United States, Italy and Spain provided acute and convalescent COVID-19 samples. PBMCs, B-cell-depleted T cells, or T cells were the source of the cDNA or gDNA that made up the material.

Germline CDR1 is SGHTA and CDR2 is FQGTGA. The CDR3 loop spans 17 amino acids. After removal of 4 bases from V and 3 bases from J, the junction contained 10 bases not matched to a gene. The receptor was derived from a man over 45 with active or convalescent COVID-19. Source material: peripheral blood. V and J are TRBV7-3 and TRBJ2-3; TRBD1 matches at 10 bases. The CDR3 sequence: CASSSSGTGAITDTQYF. CDR3 DNA: TGTGCCAGCAGCTCATCCGGGACAGGGGCTATTACAGATACGCAGTATTTT.